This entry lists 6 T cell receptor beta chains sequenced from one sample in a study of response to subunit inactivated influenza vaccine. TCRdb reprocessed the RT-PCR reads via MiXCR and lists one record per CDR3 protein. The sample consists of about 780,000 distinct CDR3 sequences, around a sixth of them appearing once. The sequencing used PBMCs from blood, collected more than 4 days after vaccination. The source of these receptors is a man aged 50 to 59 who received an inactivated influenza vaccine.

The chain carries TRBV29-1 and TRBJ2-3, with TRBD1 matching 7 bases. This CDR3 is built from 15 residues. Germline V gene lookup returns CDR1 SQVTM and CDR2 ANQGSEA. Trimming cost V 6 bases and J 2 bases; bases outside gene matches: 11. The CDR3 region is CSVAGTEITTDTQYF. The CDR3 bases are TGCAGCGTGGCCGGGACAGAGATTACCACAGATACGCAGTATTTT.

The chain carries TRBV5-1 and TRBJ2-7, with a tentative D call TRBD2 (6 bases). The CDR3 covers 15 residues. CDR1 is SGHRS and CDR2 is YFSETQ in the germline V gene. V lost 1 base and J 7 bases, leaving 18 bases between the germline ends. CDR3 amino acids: CASSLLRGGNREQYF. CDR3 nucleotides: TGCGCCAGCAGCTTGCTCCGCGGAGGGAACCGGGAGCAGTACTTC.

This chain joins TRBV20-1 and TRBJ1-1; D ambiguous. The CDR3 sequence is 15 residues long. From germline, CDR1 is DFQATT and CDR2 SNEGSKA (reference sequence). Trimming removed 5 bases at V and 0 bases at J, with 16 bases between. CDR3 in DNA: TGCAGTGCTTCTAAGAGGTCCGGGTTGAACACTGAAGCTTTCTTT. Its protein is CSASKRSGLNTEAFF.

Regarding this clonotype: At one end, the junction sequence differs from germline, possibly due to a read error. The CDR3 protein is CASSLYQGHNEQFF. The CDR3 DNA follows: TGTGCTAGCAGCTTATATCAGGGCCACAATGAGCAGTTCTTC. The J gene is TRBJ2-1, the V gene TRBV7-7; D possibly corresponds to TRBD1 (5 bases). The CDR3 runs 14 residues. The germline V gene encodes CDR1 SSHAT and CDR2 FNYEAQ (reference sequence).

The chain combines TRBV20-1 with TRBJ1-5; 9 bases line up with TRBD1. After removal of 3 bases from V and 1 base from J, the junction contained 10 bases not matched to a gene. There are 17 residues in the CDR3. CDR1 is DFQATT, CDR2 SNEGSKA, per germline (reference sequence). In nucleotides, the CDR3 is TGCAGTGCTAGGGGACAGGGAGGAGGGGGAAGCAATCAGCCCCAGCATTTT. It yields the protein CSARGQGGGGSNQPQHF.

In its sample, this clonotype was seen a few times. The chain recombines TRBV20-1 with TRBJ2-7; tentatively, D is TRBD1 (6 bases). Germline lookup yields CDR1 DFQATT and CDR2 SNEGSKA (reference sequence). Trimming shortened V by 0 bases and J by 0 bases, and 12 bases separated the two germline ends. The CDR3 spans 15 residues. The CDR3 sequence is CSARDATGSSYEQYF. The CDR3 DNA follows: TGCAGTGCTAGAGATGCTACAGGGAGCTCCTACGAGCAGTACTTC.